The 11 T cell receptor beta chains listed next were all sequenced from one sample in a study of T cell clonality in common variable immunodeficiency (dated by TCRdb to between 2015 and 2017). The library relied on the immunoSEQ multiplex PCR assay. Entries here come from immuneACCESS through TCRdb and include only in-frame sequences with V and J called. Some clones fail to appear in such tables; in the studies checked, an unresolved V gene covers under half of the shortfall, and the cause of the remainder is unknown. Across this sample, 28,000 or so clones were tabulated and none appeared just once. The top ten constitute roughly 22% of the sample. Antigens for these TCRs are unknown. The paper's findings and limits, for the study overall: CVID TCRbeta sequences reportedly showed fewer deletions and N-nucleotide insertions and lacked highly modified clones with 13 or more V deletions.

Input material: peripheral blood mononuclear cells. All receptors come from a human donor with common variable immunodeficiency.

This clone was seen many times. The read finishes 3 residues shy of the CDR3 end, and the germline J gene is used to complete it. The V gene is TRBV4-2, the J gene TRBJ2-1; 11 bases line up with TRBD2. Germline V lookup: CDR1 LGHNA, CDR2 YNFKEQ. After removal of 4 bases from V and 2 bases from J, the junction contained 7 bases not matched to a gene. The CDR3 loop spans 17 amino acids. The CDR3 is CASSRYDSGGAYNEQFF. CDR3 DNA (partial): TGTGCCAGCAGCCGTTACGATAGCGGGGGGGCCTACAATGAG.

This clone was observed a handful of times. From the germline J gene comes the end of the CDR3, since the read stops 3 residues before it. The gene calls are TRBV30 and TRBJ2-1; perhaps TRBD2 as D (6 bases). The ends were cut back, 5 bases at V and 8 bases at J, with 19 bases in the middle. CDR1 is GTSNPN and CDR2 is SVGIG in the germline V gene (reference sequence). The CDR3 loop spans 14 amino acids. Incomplete CDR3 DNA: TGTGCCTGGGCGCTCGGGGGTTTGGTACATGAG. It translates to CAWALGGLVHE. The whole CDR3 protein is CAWALGGLVHEQFF.

This clone was seen at least ten times. From the germline J gene comes the end of the CDR3, since the read stops 3 residues before it. V usage is TRBV5-6 and J usage is TRBJ2-7; D is ambiguous. Deletions cut 2 bases from V and 4 bases from J, with 7 bases between. This CDR3 contains 12 residues. Germline V lookup: CDR1 SGHDT, CDR2 YYEEEE. CDR3 sequence: CASSLDIYEQYF. The sequenced CDR3 bases are TGTGCCAGCAGCTTAGACATTTACGAG.

This clone has a count of ten or more. With the read ending 3 residues before the CDR3 end, the germline J gene is used to fill in that end. The rearrangement uses TRBV5-1 and TRBJ1-1; 7 bases align to TRBD1. With 3 bases clipped from V and 3 bases from J, the junction kept 14 bases outside the gene matches. CDR1 is SGHRS, CDR2 YFSETQ, per germline. This CDR3 is built from 17 residues. This CDR3 reads CASSSTRPRQGDTEAFF. Partial CDR3 DNA: TGCGCCAGCAGCTCTACGAGGCCGCGACAGGGAGACACTGAA.

This clone was counted at least ten times. The read stops 3 residues short of the end of the CDR3; the missing end is completed from the germline J gene. The chain employs TRBV14 and TRBJ1-6; D is possibly TRBD1 (5 bases). The CDR3 sequence is 16 residues long. With 4 bases removed from V and 3 bases from J, the gap between germline ends came to 13 bases. CDR1 and CDR2 (germline): SGHDN, FVKESK. This CDR3 reads CASSLAGRSYNSPLHF. Partial CDR3 DNA: TGTGCCAGCAGCCTTGCGGGGCGGAGCTATAATTCACCC.

In this sample, this clone turned up many times. The CDR3 loop reads CASSPGTGATYEQYF. The sequenced part of the CDR3 DNA is TGTGCCAGTAGTCCCGGGACAGGTGCGACCTACGAG. The chain links TRBV19 to TRBJ2-7; TRBD1 agrees at 8 bases. The missing CDR3 end, 3 residues past where the read stops, is filled in from the germline J gene. The germline gives CDR1 LNHDA, CDR2 SQIVND (reference sequence). The junction had 8 bases not matched to a gene; V was cut back by 5 bases and J by 2 bases. This CDR3 spans 15 amino acids.

This clone has ten or more counts. CDR3: CAWSKTADTQYF. The CDR3 bases that were read are TGTGCCTGGAGCAAAACTGCAGATACG. The gene calls are TRBV30 and TRBJ2-3, with D unclear. With the read ending 3 residues before the CDR3 end, the germline J gene is used to fill in that end. Trimming cost V 3 bases and J 4 bases, with 8 bases left between them. This CDR3 is 12 amino acids long. Germline values: CDR1 GTSNPN, CDR2 SVGIG (reference sequence).

In this sample, this clone turned up many times. The read terminates 3 residues ahead of where the CDR3 ends, so the germline J gene completes it. The rearrangement uses TRBV20-1 and TRBJ2-5; D possibly corresponds to TRBD1 (6 bases). Trimming cost V 6 bases and J 4 bases, with 15 bases left between them. Per germline, CDR1 DFQATT and CDR2 SNEGSKA (reference sequence). There are 13 residues in the CDR3. The CDR3 sequence: CSAKGHLVETQYF. The CDR3 bases that were read are TGCAGTGCAAAGGGACATTTGGTAGAGACC.

This clone was detected ten times or more. The sequence runs out 3 residues before the end of the CDR3; the remainder is reconstructed from the germline J gene. This chain uses TRBV7-8 with TRBJ2-3; D might be TRBD1 (5 bases). CDR3 length: 17 residues. Germline V gene sequence: CDR1 SGHVS, CDR2 FQNEAQ. Trimming cost V 1 base and J 1 base, with 15 bases left between them. The CDR3: CASSLGAQGYGTDTQYF. The covered CDR3 bases are TGTGCCAGCAGCTTAGGGGCCCAGGGTTACGGCACAGATACG.

This clone was detected many times. The sequenced CDR3 bases are TGTGCCAGTAGTCCGGGACCGAGGGAGGGACTAGCTACCAAAAACATT. It translates to CASSPGPREGLATKNI. The CDR3 in its entirety is CASSPGPREGLATKNIQYF. The chain joins TRBV19 to TRBJ2-4, with TRBD2 matching 9 bases. The read ends 3 residues shy of where the CDR3 ends; the end is completed using the germline J gene. The ends lost 5 bases at V and 2 bases at J; junction bases unmatched: 16. Germline CDR1 reads LNHDA; CDR2 reads SQIVND (reference sequence). The CDR3 runs 19 residues.

This clone was observed many times. From the germline J gene comes the end of the CDR3, since the read stops 3 residues before it. The V and J genes are TRBV20-1 and TRBJ1-1; maybe TRBD1 (5 bases). CDR3 length: 13 amino acids. Germline values: CDR1 DFQATT, CDR2 SNEGSKA (reference sequence). V was clipped by 6 bases and J by 4 bases, with 15 bases between them. The CDR3 here is CSASQGGGTEAFF. The part of the CDR3 DNA that was read is TGCAGTGCCTCCCAGGGTGGAGGCACTGAA.